Shown below are 12 T cell receptor beta chains from a single sample sequenced in a study of beta chain features in type 1 diabetes. Study findings and constraints: The study found moderately but significantly shorter TCRB CDR3s in all four CD4+ subsets of Type 1 diabetes patients.

Their antigens remain unidentified. TCRB transcripts that were expressed got sequenced, as all of the isolated RNA had been reverse transcribed. Repertoires were generated with immunoSEQ multiplex PCR, while TCRdb's copy carries only in-frame clones and drops some. Of over 25,000 clones in the sample, around half were seen once. Sequenced input: stem cell memory CD4+ T cells from blood. The receptors shown here come from a man aged 25-45 years with type 1 diabetes.

The chain carries TRBV7-6 and TRBJ1-5; weak D call: TRBD1 (5 bases). This CDR3 contains 13 residues. CDR1 SGHVS and CDR2 FNYEAQ come from the germline V gene. With 5 bases removed from V and 4 bases from J, the gap between germline ends came to 9 bases. The CDR3 DNA is TGTGCCAGCAGCCAAGACAGTAATCAGCCCCAGCATTTT. Its translation: CASSQDSNQPQHF.

This chain connects TRBV30 to TRBJ1-1; D not certain. Trimming took off 0 bases at V and 5 bases at J, with 16 bases between the two ends. CDR3 length: 15 amino acids. Looked up from germline, CDR1 is GTSNPN and CDR2 is SVGIG (reference sequence). The CDR3, as DNA: TGTGCCTGGAGTGTCCCGCGGGGAGGAGGGACTGAAGCTTTCTTT. It is translated as CAWSVPRGGGTEAFF.

The V and J genes are TRBV28 and TRBJ2-5; 8 bases are shared with TRBD1. From germline, CDR1 is MDHEN and CDR2 SYDVKM. V shed 6 bases, J shed 6 bases, and the junction held 12 bases outside the gene matches. The CDR3 is 15 amino acids. The CDR3 is CASSPQDRVGKTQYF. CDR3 nucleotides: TGTGCCAGCAGCCCCCAGGACAGGGTTGGAAAGACCCAGTACTTC.

The V and J genes are TRBV19 and TRBJ2-7; 8 bases are shared with TRBD1. The J segment lost 3 bases and the V segment lost 6 bases, leaving 13 bases of the junction unmatched. This CDR3 spans 16 amino acids. CDR1 is LNHDA, CDR2 SQIVND, per germline (reference sequence). The CDR3 sequence: CASSLALGQEFYEQYF. The CDR3 region has the DNA TGTGCCAGTAGCCTAGCGTTGGGACAGGAGTTCTACGAGCAGTACTTC.

The rearrangement uses TRBV5-8 and TRBJ1-2; unclear D gene. Germline values: CDR1 SGHTS, CDR2 YDEGEE. The CDR3 covers 13 residues. The V gene lost 7 bases and the J gene lost 4 bases, with 14 bases spanning the gap. CDR3 region: CASLEEEVYGYTF. CDR3 nucleotide sequence: TGTGCCAGCCTCGAGGAAGAAGTCTATGGCTACACCTTC.

The chain uses TRBV5-4 and TRBJ2-3, with a tentative D call TRBD2 (5 bases). Per germline, CDR1 SGHNT and CDR2 YYREEE (reference sequence). V was cut by 0 bases and J by 2 bases, with 7 bases left in between. The CDR3 loop spans 14 amino acids. Here the CDR3 reads CASSLGLITDTQYF. In DNA, the CDR3 is TGTGCCAGCAGCTTGGGACTAATCACAGATACGCAGTATTTT.

The J gene is TRBJ2-5, the V gene TRBV5-5; no firm D call. Germline V lookup: CDR1 SGHKS, CDR2 YYEKEE (reference sequence). The germline V and J ends were trimmed by 4 bases and 5 bases, with 15 bases remaining between them. The CDR3 is 14 amino acids. This chain's CDR3 is CASSPVFPVETQYF. The CDR3, as DNA: TGTGCCAGCAGCCCCGTGTTCCCTGTGGAGACCCAGTACTTC. Full variable domain (remainder filled in from reference TRBV5-5 and TRBJ2-5): DAGVTQSPTHLIKTRGQQVTLRCSPISGHKSVSWYQQVLGQGPQFIFQYYEKEERGRGNFPDRFSARQFPNYSSELNVNALLLGDSALYLCASSPVFPVETQYFGPGTRLLVL.

The sample holds a few counts of this clone. The chain recombines TRBV21-1 with TRBJ2-3; the table's TRBD2 call for D was not verified on the DNA. TRBV21-1 represents a pseudogene. There are 16 residues in the CDR3. This chain's CDR3 is CASSKGVAGCTDTQYF. CDR3 coding DNA: TGTGCCAGCAGCAAAGGGGTAGCGGGGTGCACAGATACGCAGTATTTT.

The genes are TRBV6-4 and TRBJ2-1; 14 nucleotides line up with TRBD2. V lost 6 bases to trimming and J lost 8 bases; unmatched junction nucleotides: 3. The germline V gene has CDR1 MRHNA and CDR2 SNTAGT. The CDR3 sequence is 14 residues long. Here the CDR3 DNA reads TGTGCCAGCAGGACTAGCGGGAGGGCCCATGAGCAGTTCTTC. It is translated as CASRTSGRAHEQFF.

V is TRBV7-2 and J is TRBJ2-7; 10 bases are a match to TRBD2. This CDR3 is 19 amino acids long. Germline-derived CDR1 and CDR2 are SGHTA and FQGNSA. V dropped 1 base and J dropped 0; count of bases not matched to a gene: 12. CDR3: CASSLGRLAGAISSYEQYF. As DNA, the CDR3 is TGTGCCAGCAGCTTAGGACGGCTAGCGGGAGCGATAAGCTCCTACGAGCAGTACTTC.

J is TRBJ2-5 and V is TRBV5-4, with D maybe TRBD1 (6 bases). CDR1 and CDR2 from the germline V gene are SGHNT and YYREEE (reference sequence). Trimming stripped 4 bases from V and 4 bases from J, with 20 bases between. The CDR3 extends over 16 amino acids. This CDR3 is CASSQKGLGAGETQYF. The CDR3 nucleotides are TGTGCCAGCAGCCAGAAGGGGTTGGGGGCAGGAGAGACCCAGTACTTC.

About this clone itself: In the same sample, other DNA sequences code for this CDR3. The gene calls are TRBV7-9 and TRBJ2-1; 7 positions match TRBD1. The CDR3 consists of 15 residues. Germline V gene sequence: CDR1 SEHNR, CDR2 FQNEAQ (reference sequence). V shed 5 bases and J 1 base; nucleotides not matched to a gene: 5. The CDR3 here is CASSLGRGSYNEQFF. Here the CDR3 DNA reads TGTGCCAGCAGCCTAGGCAGGGGGTCCTACAATGAGCAGTTCTTC.